The present TCR beta chain was sequenced within a study of T-cell reconstitution after alpha-beta-depleted transplantation in children. The study, taken as a whole, reports: Newly produced T cells mostly provided counts and TCRbeta diversity after one year, as hyperexpanded clones declined.

Unique molecular identifiers tagged the TCRbeta library. One entry per CDR3 protein results from TCRdb running MiXCR on the PCR reads. Among a few hundred thousand distinct CDR3 sequences listed, 43% were seen once. The CDR3 spans 17 residues. Trimming took 5 bases from V and 2 from J; bases not matched to a gene: 8. Germline V gives CDR1 SGHAT, CDR2 FQNNGV. As concerns this clonotype: Antigen: not known.

This clonotype was sampled from a girl aged 2 to 10 with aplastic anemia, due to receive a stem cell transplant. The rearrangement uses TRBV11-2 and TRBJ2-5, with 13 bases aligning to TRBD2. Sequenced here: PBMCs, sampled before TCRalphabeta/CD19-depleted stem cell transplant. The CDR3 bases are TGTGCCAGCAGCGAAGGGGCGGGACTAGCGGGACAAGAGACCCAGTACTTC. Translating gives CASSEGAGLAGQETQYF.